The 24 T cell receptor beta chains listed next were all sequenced from one sample in a study of blood T cell repertoires in COVID-19. Using immunoSEQ multiplex PCR, the repertoire was profiled, and TCRdb retains in-frame clones only, with some absent. The data contain tens of thousands of clones, approximately 85% of them seen just once; the ten biggest clones take up about 4.6%. The material sequenced was peripheral blood. These receptors all come from a man between 60 and 75 years old with acute or convalescent COVID-19.

The gene calls are TRBV7-9 and TRBJ2-7; a possible D gene is TRBD1 (6 bases). Per the germline V gene, CDR1 is SEHNR and CDR2 is FQNEAQ (reference sequence). Trimming removed 4 bases at V and 5 bases at J, with 18 bases between. This CDR3 contains 15 residues. The CDR3 DNA reads TGTGCCAGCAGCTCCTTCGGGGACACCGCTGACGAGCAGTACTTC. Translated: CASSSFGDTADEQYF.

The rearrangement uses TRBV5-6 and TRBJ2-1; 7 positions agree with TRBD2. CDR1 SGHDT and CDR2 YYEEEE come from the germline V gene. The CDR3 spans 15 residues. V was clipped by 5 bases and J by 0 bases; unmatched bases: 5. For the CDR3, the DNA is TGTGCCAGCAGGGCGGGGAGGGGCTCCTACAATGAGCAGTTCTTC. Translating it yields CASRAGRGSYNEQFF.

V is TRBV5-6 and J is TRBJ1-1, with a weak D call TRBD1 (5 bases). V lost 6 bases, J lost 1 base, and 16 bases lay in between. The germline CDR1 and CDR2 sequences are SGHDT and YYEEEE. This CDR3 is 15 amino acids long. CDR3 nucleotide sequence: TGTGCCAGCACCTTCCGCGTGACAGCGAACACTGAAGCTTTCTTT. Translation: CASTFRVTANTEAFF. The full variable domain, completed using reference TRBV5-6 and TRBJ1-1, is DAGVTQSPTHLIKTRGQQVTLRCSPKSGHDTVSWYQQALGQGPQFIFQYYEEEERQRGNFPDRFSGHQFPNYSSELNVNALLLGDSALYLCASTFRVTANTEAFFGQGTRLTVV.

CDR3 region: CASSFQGDYGYTF. In DNA form, the CDR3 reads TGTGCCAGCAGTTTTCAGGGGGACTATGGCTACACCTTC. The gene calls are TRBV27 and TRBJ1-2; 7 bases fit TRBD1. This CDR3 has 13 amino acids. Germline CDR1 and CDR2: MNHEY and SMNVEV (reference sequence). After removal of 3 bases from V and 3 bases from J, the junction contained 1 base not matched to a gene.

The chain uses TRBV7-9 and TRBJ1-1, with D tentatively TRBD1 (5 bases). The length of the CDR3 is 14 residues. Deletions cut 1 base from V and 0 bases from J, with 6 bases between. The germline V gene encodes CDR1 SEHNR and CDR2 FQNEAQ (reference sequence). This CDR3 reads CASSLGQLNTEAFF. In DNA, the CDR3 is TGTGCCAGCAGCTTAGGACAGTTGAACACTGAAGCTTTCTTT. The full variable domain, its missing parts supplied by reference TRBV7-9 and TRBJ1-1, is DTGVSQNPRHKITKRGQNVTFRCDPISEHNRLYWYRQTLGQGPEFLTYFQNEAQLEKSRLLSDRFSAERPKGSFSTLEIQRTEQGDSAMYLCASSLGQLNTEAFFGQGTRLTVV.

V gene TRBV5-1 combines with J gene TRBJ1-6; 8 positions agree with TRBD1. Per germline, CDR1 SGHRS and CDR2 YFSETQ. V dropped 3 bases and J dropped 6; count of bases not matched to a gene: 5. The CDR3 is 15 residues long. The CDR3 DNA follows: TGCGCCAGCAGCTCGACAGGGGTATCTAATTCACCCCTCCACTTT. This gives the protein CASSSTGVSNSPLHF. Drawing the rest from reference TRBV5-1 and TRBJ1-6, the complete variable domain is KAGVTQTPRYLIKTRGQQVTLSCSPISGHRSVSWYQQTPGQGLQFLFEYFSETQRNKGNFPGRFSGRQFSNSRSEMNVSTLELGDSALYLCASSSTGVSNSPLHFGNGTRLTVT.

The chain carries TRBV6-5 and TRBJ2-7; D possibly corresponds to TRBD1 (5 bases). The CDR3 sequence is 13 residues long. Germline CDR1 MNHEY, CDR2 SVGAGI. With 8 bases removed from V and 2 bases from J, the gap between germline ends came to 13 bases. The CDR3 loop reads CASADRAPYEQYF. The CDR3 coding sequence is TGTGCCAGCGCCGACAGAGCTCCCTACGAGCAGTACTTC.

The chain joins TRBV6-1 to TRBJ2-5, with D possibly being TRBD2 (5 bases). CDR3 length equals 13 residues. V shed 4 bases and J shed 7 bases, with 13 bases lying between them. Germline CDR1 reads MNHNS; CDR2 reads SASEGT. CDR3 coding DNA: TGTGCCAGCAGTGTACCGGATCGGGGGACCCAGTACTTC. Translation: CASSVPDRGTQYF.

V usage is TRBV7-9 and J usage is TRBJ1-4; D not certain. Germline CDR1 SEHNR, CDR2 FQNEAQ (reference sequence). This CDR3 comprises 15 residues. V lost 3 bases, J lost 1 base, and 9 bases lay in between. CDR3 region: CASSFSGLTNEKLFF. CDR3 sequence (DNA): TGTGCCAGCAGCTTTTCCGGACTAACTAATGAAAAACTGTTTTTT.

The chain is built from TRBV11-2 and TRBJ2-5, with 8 bases lining up with TRBD2. Trimming took 7 bases from V and 5 from J; bases not matched to a gene: 6. CDR3 length: 13 amino acids. Germline V gene sequence: CDR1 SGHAT, CDR2 FQNNGV. This chain's CDR3 is CASNGGGWETQYF. Written as DNA, the CDR3 is TGTGCCAGCAACGGCGGGGGGTGGGAGACCCAGTACTTC.

This clone was seen only once. This chain links TRBV5-6 with TRBJ2-7; tentatively, D is TRBD1 (5 bases). V lost 2 bases to trimming and J lost 2 bases, with 17 bases between them. CDR3 length: 16 residues. In germline, CDR1 is SGHDT, CDR2 YYEEEE. CDR3 sequence (DNA): TGTGCCAGCAGCTTAACCGGCCTTGCAGGGACCTACGAGCAGTACTTC. This gives the protein CASSLTGLAGTYEQYF.

The CDR3 bases are TGTGCCAGCAGTTTATGGACAGGAGCGAACACCGGGGAGCTGTTTTTT. This sequence encodes CASSLWTGANTGELFF. The V gene is TRBV27, the J gene TRBJ2-2; 7 bases are shared with TRBD1. The CDR3 is 16 amino acids. Germline V gives CDR1 MNHEY, CDR2 SMNVEV (reference sequence). Germline trimming cut 1 base from V and 0 bases from J; bases unmatched to any gene: 2.

This clone was recorded only once. The chain carries TRBV7-9 and TRBJ1-5, with a weak D call TRBD1 (6 bases). Germline lookup yields CDR1 SEHNR and CDR2 FQNEAQ (reference sequence). V was trimmed by 1 base and J by 3 bases, leaving 10 bases between them. This CDR3 contains 15 residues. DNA for the CDR3: TGTGCCAGCAGCTTAGAAACAGGGAACAATCAGCCCCAGCATTTT. This encodes CASSLETGNNQPQHF.

The V and J genes are TRBV5-5 and TRBJ1-1; D is possibly TRBD1 (5 bases). V was trimmed by 3 bases and J by 0 bases, leaving 12 bases between them. Germline loops: CDR1 SGHKS, CDR2 YYEKEE (reference sequence). There are 15 residues in the CDR3. CDR3 coding DNA: TGTGCCAGCAGCTCCTGGACACTAATGAACACTGAAGCTTTCTTT. Translating gives CASSSWTLMNTEAFF.

This chain links TRBV5-1 with TRBJ2-2, with no clear D. The CDR3 consists of 13 residues. The V gene's germline CDR1 is SGHRS and CDR2 YFSETQ. Trimming stripped 0 bases from V and 4 bases from J, with 4 bases between. CDR3 coding DNA: TGCGCCAGCAGCTTGGACAGCACCGGGGAGCTGTTTTTT. Translation gives CASSLDSTGELFF.

The rearrangement links TRBV3-1 (or the pseudogene TRBV3-2) to TRBJ2-7, with 9 nucleotides matching TRBD1. V was pared by 7 bases and J by 5 bases, with 15 bases of the junction left unmatched. Germline CDR1 is LGHDT and CDR2 is YNNKEL (reference sequence). The CDR3 length is 16 residues. The CDR3 nucleotides are TGTGCCAGCACCCCTACTAAAAGGGACAGGGTTAACGAGCAGTACTTC. This sequence encodes CASTPTKRDRVNEQYF.

The chain links TRBV10-2 to TRBJ2-2; 11 nucleotides agree with TRBD2. Germline-derived CDR1 and CDR2 are WSHSY and SAAADI. Trimming cost V 6 bases and J 4 bases; bases outside gene matches: 10. The length of the CDR3 is 17 residues. CDR3 sequence reads: CASRDWASGRSTGELFF. The CDR3 DNA is TGCGCCAGCAGGGATTGGGCTAGCGGGAGGAGCACCGGGGAGCTGTTTTTT.

The chain uses TRBV6-5 and TRBJ2-1; TRBD2 agrees at 11 bases. CDR1 MNHEY and CDR2 SVGAGI come from the germline V gene. The CDR3 is made up of 15 amino acids. V was pared by 4 bases and J by 5 bases, with 4 bases of the junction left unmatched. The CDR3 sequence is CASSSLAGGNNEQFF. CDR3 in DNA: TGTGCCAGCAGTTCCCTAGCGGGGGGTAACAATGAGCAGTTCTTC.

The V and J genes are TRBV15 and TRBJ1-2, with 10 positions matching TRBD1. With 5 bases clipped from V and 6 bases from J, the junction kept 15 bases outside the gene matches. CDR3 length: 17 residues. Germline V gene lookup returns CDR1 LNHNV and CDR2 YYDKDF (reference sequence). Here the CDR3 reads CATSDLGTGAWADGYTF. DNA for the CDR3: TGTGCCACCAGCGACCTCGGGACAGGGGCTTGGGCGGATGGCTACACCTTC. Using reference TRBV15 and TRBJ1-2 for the parts outside the CDR3, the full variable domain is DAMVIQNPRYQVTQFGKPVTLSCSQTLNHNVMYWYQQKSSQAPKLLFHYYDKDFNNEADTPDNFQSRRPNTSFCFLDIRSPGLGDTAMYLCATSDLGTGAWADGYTFGSGTRLTVV.

The rearrangement uses TRBV5-1 and TRBJ2-3, with a tentative D call TRBD2 (7 bases). Trimming removed 4 bases from V and 3 bases from J, with 18 bases in between. CDR1 and CDR2 (germline): SGHRS, YFSETQ. The CDR3 is 16 amino acids. The CDR3 DNA reads as TGCGCCAGCAGCCCGGACGGGGGGCGGAGGACAGATACGCAGTATTTT. Translation: CASSPDGGRRTDTQYF.

The chain uses TRBV28 and TRBJ2-2; D is ambiguous. The CDR3 runs to 14 residues. Germline V gives CDR1 MDHEN, CDR2 SYDVKM. V lost 3 bases to trimming and J lost 1 base, with 6 bases between them. The CDR3 nucleotides read TGTGCCAGCAGTTTTAGAGGGAACACCGGGGAGCTGTTTTTT. Its translation: CASSFRGNTGELFF.

This chain joins TRBV28 and TRBJ1-1, with D uncertain. The CDR3 totals 13 residues. Trimming took 7 bases from V and 3 from J, leaving 12 bases between them. CDR1 and CDR2 (germline): MDHEN, SYDVKM. The CDR3 DNA reads as TGTGCCAGCAATCTTTTAGCTGACACTGAAGCTTTCTTT. Translating it yields CASNLLADTEAFF. The full variable domain, its missing parts supplied by reference TRBV28 and TRBJ1-1, is DVKVTQSSRYLVKRTGEKVFLECVQDMDHENMFWYRQDPGLGLRLIYFSYDVKMKEKGDIPEGYSVSREKKERFSLILESASTNQTSMYLCASNLLADTEAFFGQGTRLTVV.

The chain uses TRBV28 and TRBJ1-6; no clear D gene. This CDR3 is 13 amino acids long. The germline CDR1 and CDR2 sequences are MDHEN and SYDVKM. Trimming took 3 bases from V and 11 from J, leaving 11 bases between them. CDR3 protein: CASSLRSGPPLHF. CDR3 sequence (DNA): TGTGCCAGCAGTTTGCGGTCTGGCCCACCCCTCCACTTT.

In its sample, this clone was seen once. As DNA, the CDR3 is TGTGCCAGCAGCCCATGGGGGGGCGCGAGGACTGAAGCTTTCTTT. It encodes CASSPWGGARTEAFF. This chain uses TRBV5-5 with TRBJ1-1; tentatively, D is TRBD1 (6 bases). The CDR3 covers 15 residues. V was shortened by 4 bases and J by 5 bases, with 18 bases between the two germline ends. Per germline, CDR1 SGHKS and CDR2 YYEKEE (reference sequence). Full variable domain (rest looked up from reference TRBV5-5 and TRBJ1-1): DAGVTQSPTHLIKTRGQQVTLRCSPISGHKSVSWYQQVLGQGPQFIFQYYEKEERGRGNFPDRFSARQFPNYSSELNVNALLLGDSALYLCASSPWGGARTEAFFGQGTRLTVV.